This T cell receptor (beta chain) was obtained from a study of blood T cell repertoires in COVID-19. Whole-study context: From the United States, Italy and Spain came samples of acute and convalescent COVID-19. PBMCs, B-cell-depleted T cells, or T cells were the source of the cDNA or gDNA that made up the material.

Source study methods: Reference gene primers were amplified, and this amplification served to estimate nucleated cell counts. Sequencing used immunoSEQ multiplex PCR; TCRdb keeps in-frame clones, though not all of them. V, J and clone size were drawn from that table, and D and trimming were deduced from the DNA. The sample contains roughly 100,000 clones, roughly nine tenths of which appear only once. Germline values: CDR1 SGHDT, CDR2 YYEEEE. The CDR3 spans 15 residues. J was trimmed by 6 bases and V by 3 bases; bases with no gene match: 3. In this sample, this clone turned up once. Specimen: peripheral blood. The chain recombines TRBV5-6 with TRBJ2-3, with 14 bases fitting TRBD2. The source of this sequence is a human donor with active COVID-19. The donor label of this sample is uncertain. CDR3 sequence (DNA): TGTGCCAGCAGCTGGGGACTAGCGGGGGATGATACGCAGTATTTT. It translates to CASSWGLAGDDTQYF.